One T cell receptor beta chain is described in this entry. Antigen: not known. The method was immunoSEQ multiplex PCR; TCRdb's version includes in-frame clones alone and lacks a portion of them. Found here are about 69,000 clones, 70% to 90% of them singletons; the top ten hold 2% to 2.5%. The V and J ends lost 3 bases and 6 bases, in that order; junction bases with no gene match: 9. The V gene's germline CDR1 is SGHDT and CDR2 YYEEEE. This CDR3 has 15 amino acids. Described time point: week 35, safety follow-up. Every vaccination contained 300 ug of the mutant IDH1 20-mer peptide and was paired with topical imiquimod. This specimen comes from a study of a mutant IDH1 vaccine in newly diagnosed glioma. Background on the study: Beginning 4-6 weeks after radiotherapy alone, or with temozolomide cycles, vaccination took place.

The material was PBMCs, obtained from a glioma patient whose treatment included an IDH1 peptide vaccine. This chain links TRBV5-6 with TRBJ2-7; 10 bases align to TRBD1. The clonotype comes from a man in his thirties or forties with glioma. As DNA, the CDR3 is TGTGCCAGCAGCTATACCGGGACAGGGGAGATCGAGCAGTACTTC. This sequence encodes CASSYTGTGEIEQYF. Full variable domain (outside the CDR3, taken from reference TRBV5-6 and TRBJ2-7): DAGVTQSPTHLIKTRGQQVTLRCSPKSGHDTVSWYQQALGQGPQFIFQYYEEEERQRGNFPDRFSGHQFPNYSSELNVNALLLGDSALYLCASSYTGTGEIEQYFGPGTRLTVT.